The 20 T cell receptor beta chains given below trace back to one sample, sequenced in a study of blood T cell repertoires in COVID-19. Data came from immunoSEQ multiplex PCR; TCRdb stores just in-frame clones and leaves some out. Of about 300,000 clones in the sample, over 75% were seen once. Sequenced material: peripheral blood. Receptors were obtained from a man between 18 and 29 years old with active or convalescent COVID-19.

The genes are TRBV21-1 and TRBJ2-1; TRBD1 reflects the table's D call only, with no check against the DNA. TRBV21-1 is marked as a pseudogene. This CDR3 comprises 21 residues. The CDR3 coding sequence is TGTGCCAGCAGCTCCCCTCGGGGCGGCAGGGGAACCCCCCGCTCCTACAATGAGCAGTTCTTC. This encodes CASSSPRGGRGTPRSYNEQFF.

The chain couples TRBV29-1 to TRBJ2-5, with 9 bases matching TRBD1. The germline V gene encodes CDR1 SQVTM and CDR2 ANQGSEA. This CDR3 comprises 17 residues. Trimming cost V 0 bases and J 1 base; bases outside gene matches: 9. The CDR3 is CSVEEWGGQGGQETQYF. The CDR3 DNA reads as TGCAGCGTTGAAGAGTGGGGGGGACAGGGAGGCCAAGAGACCCAGTACTTC.

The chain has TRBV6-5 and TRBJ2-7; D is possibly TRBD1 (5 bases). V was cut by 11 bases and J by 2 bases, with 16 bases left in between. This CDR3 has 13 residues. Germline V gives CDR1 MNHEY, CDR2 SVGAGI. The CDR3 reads CAGHREGAYEQYF. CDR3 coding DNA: TGTGCCGGGCATAGGGAAGGGGCCTACGAGCAGTACTTC.

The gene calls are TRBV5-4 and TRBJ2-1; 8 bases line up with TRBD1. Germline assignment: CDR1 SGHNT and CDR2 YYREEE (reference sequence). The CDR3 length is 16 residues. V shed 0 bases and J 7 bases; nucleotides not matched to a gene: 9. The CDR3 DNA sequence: TGTGCCAGCAGCTTGGATCGCTGGACAGGGAAAAATGAGCAGTTCTTC. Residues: CASSLDRWTGKNEQFF.

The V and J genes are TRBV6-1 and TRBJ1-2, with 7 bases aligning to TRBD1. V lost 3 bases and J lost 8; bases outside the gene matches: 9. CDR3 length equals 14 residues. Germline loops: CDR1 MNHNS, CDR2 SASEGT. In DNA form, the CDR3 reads TGTGCCAGCAGTGACACAGGGGCTTTCCCCGGCTACACCTTC. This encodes CASSDTGAFPGYTF.

The CDR3, as DNA: TGTGCCAGCAGCTCGGGGGGTTATGAGCAGTTCTTC. Translating gives CASSSGGYEQFF. The chain combines TRBV5-6 with TRBJ2-1; 7 bases align to TRBD2. The J segment lost 8 bases and the V segment lost 3 bases, leaving 2 bases of the junction unmatched. From germline, CDR1 is SGHDT and CDR2 YYEEEE. The CDR3 runs to 12 residues.

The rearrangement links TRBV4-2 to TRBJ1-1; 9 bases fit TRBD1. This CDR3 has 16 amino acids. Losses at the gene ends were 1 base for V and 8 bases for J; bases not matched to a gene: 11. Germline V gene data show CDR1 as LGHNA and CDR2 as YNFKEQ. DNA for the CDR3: TGTGCCAGCAGCCAAGCTCCCAATCCGGGACAGGGCGAAGCTTTCTTT. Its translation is CASSQAPNPGQGEAFF.

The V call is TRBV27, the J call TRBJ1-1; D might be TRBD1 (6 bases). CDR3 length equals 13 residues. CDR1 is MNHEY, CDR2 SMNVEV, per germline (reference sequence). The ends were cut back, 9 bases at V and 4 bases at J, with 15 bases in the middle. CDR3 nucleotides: TGTGCCAGTAAGACAGGCACCACCACTGAAGCTTTCTTT. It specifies CASKTGTTTEAFF.

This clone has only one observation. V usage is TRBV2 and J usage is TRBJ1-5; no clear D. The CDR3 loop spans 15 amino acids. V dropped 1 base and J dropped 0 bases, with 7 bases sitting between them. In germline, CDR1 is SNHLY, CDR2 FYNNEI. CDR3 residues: CASSEGRNSNQPQHF. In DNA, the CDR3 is TGTGCCAGCAGTGAAGGGCGGAATAGCAATCAGCCCCAGCATTTT.

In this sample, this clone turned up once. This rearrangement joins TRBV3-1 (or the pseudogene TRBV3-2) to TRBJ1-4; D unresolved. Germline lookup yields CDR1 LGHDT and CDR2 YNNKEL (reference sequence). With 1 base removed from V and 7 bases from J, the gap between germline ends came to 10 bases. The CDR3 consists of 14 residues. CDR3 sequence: CASSQGGYGEKLFF. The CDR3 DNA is TGTGCCAGCAGCCAAGGAGGGTACGGTGAAAAACTGTTTTTT.

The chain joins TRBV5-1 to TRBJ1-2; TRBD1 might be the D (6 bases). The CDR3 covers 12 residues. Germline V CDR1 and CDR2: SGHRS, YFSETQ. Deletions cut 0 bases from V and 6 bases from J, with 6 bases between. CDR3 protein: CASSLGTDGYTF. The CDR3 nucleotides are TGCGCCAGCAGCTTGGGGACAGATGGCTACACCTTC.

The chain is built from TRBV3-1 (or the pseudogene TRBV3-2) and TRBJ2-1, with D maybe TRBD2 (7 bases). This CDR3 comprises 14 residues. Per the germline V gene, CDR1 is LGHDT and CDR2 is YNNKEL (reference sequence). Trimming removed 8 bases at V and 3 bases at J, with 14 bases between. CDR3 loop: CASGEGVIYNEQFF. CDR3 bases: TGTGCCAGCGGGGAGGGGGTTATCTACAATGAGCAGTTCTTC.

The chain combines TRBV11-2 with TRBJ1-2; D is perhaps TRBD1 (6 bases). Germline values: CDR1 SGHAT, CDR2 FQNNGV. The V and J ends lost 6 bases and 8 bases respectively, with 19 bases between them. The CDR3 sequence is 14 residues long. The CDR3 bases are TGTGCCAGCAGTGGTTTCTGCAGGGGCGTCGGCTACACCTTC. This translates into CASSGFCRGVGYTF.

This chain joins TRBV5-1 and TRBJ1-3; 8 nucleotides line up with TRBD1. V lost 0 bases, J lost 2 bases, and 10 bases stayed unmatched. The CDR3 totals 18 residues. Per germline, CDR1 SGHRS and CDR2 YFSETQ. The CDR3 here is CASSLAPYQGATGNTIYF. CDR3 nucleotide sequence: TGCGCCAGCAGCTTGGCCCCGTACCAGGGGGCCACTGGAAACACCATATATTTT.

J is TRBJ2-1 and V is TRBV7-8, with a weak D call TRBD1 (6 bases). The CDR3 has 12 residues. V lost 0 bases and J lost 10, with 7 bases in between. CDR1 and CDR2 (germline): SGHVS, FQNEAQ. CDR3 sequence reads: CASSLAGTEQFF. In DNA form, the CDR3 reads TGTGCCAGCAGCTTAGCGGGGACAGAGCAGTTCTTC.

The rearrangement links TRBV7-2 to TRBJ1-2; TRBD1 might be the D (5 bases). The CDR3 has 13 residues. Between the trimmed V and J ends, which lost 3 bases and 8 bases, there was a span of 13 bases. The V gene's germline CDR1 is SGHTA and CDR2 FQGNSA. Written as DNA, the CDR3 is TGTGCCAGCAGCTTGCAGGGAGGATGGGGCTACACCTTC. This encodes CASSLQGGWGYTF. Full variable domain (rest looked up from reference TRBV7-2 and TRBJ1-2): GAGVSQSPSNKVTEKGKDVELRCDPISGHTALYWYRQSLGQGLEFLIYFQGNSAPDKSGLPSDRFSAERTGGSVSTLTIQRTQQEDSAVYLCASSLQGGWGYTFGSGTRLTVV.

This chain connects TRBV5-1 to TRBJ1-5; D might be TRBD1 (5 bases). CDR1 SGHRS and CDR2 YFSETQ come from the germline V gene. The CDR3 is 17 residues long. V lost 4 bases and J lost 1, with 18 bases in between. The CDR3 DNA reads TGCGCCAGCAGCCATAATGACAGTCACGGGAGCAATCAGCCCCAGCATTTT. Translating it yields CASSHNDSHGSNQPQHF.

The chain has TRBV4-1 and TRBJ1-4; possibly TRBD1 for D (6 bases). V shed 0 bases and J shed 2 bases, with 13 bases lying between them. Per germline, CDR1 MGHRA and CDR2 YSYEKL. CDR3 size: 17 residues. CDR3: CASSQDNRAWTNEKLFF. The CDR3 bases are TGCGCCAGCAGCCAAGATAACAGGGCCTGGACTAATGAAAAACTGTTTTTT.

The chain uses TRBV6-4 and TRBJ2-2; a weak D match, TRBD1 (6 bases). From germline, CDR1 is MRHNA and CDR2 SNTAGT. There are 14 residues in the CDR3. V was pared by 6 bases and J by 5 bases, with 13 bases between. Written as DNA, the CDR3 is TGTGCCAGCAGAATAACAGGGAATACCGGGGAGCTGTTTTTT. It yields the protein CASRITGNTGELFF.

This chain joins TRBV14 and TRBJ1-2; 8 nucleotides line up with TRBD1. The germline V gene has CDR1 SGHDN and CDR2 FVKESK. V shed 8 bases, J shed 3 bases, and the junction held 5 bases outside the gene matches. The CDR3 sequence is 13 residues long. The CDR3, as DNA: TGTGCCAGCGGCCCACAGGGGGACTATGGCTACACCTTC. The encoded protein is CASGPQGDYGYTF.